The T cell receptor beta chain under discussion was sequenced for a study of CD8+CD57+ T cells in acquired aplastic anemia (dated by TCRdb to 2016 to 2019). In the study overall: On average, sorted CD4+ and CD8+ cells yielded around 3.4 ug of extracted DNA, with a range of roughly 0.18 to 30 ug. CD8+CD57+ expansion was defined as a frequency above the mean frequency observed in healthy subjects. Paper-wide results and their limitations: Roughly 30 CD8+ CDR3 sequences were shared between patients and controls but appeared highly expressed in patients and within their immunodominant clones. Between patients and healthy controls, no significant difference in CD8+ Simpson's diversity was found (P=0.060).

Genomic DNA served as template for TCR beta VDJ combination and CDR3 sequence profiling. TCR repertoire sequencing was run on an Illumina HiSeq 2000. As for the authors' bioinformatics: Repertoire assessment relied on Simpson's diversity index, CDR3 size and DJ length profiles, and TRBV/TRBJ rearrangement plots. Whichever DNA sequence was most abundant in the deep sequencing data was defined as the immunodominant clone. CDR3 amino acid sequences were screened for sharing across subjects and compared with published repertoires and the VDJdb database. TCRdb trimmed public reads at Q25 via fastp, called clones via MiXCR and kept in-frame beta chains. Every CDR3 protein is listed once, alongside the most common genes and DNA of its rows. The V and J calls come from TCRdb's annotation, not from the publication. This sample lists 150,000 to 200,000 distinct CDR3 sequences; around half were detected once. Together, the top ten hold 25% to 35% of the sample.

Taken from the germline V gene, the CDR1 and CDR2 loops are SGHVS and FQNEAQ. Including the terminal cysteine and phenylalanine, the CDR3 comprises 13 residues. The kept DNA is CDR3 alone, 39 bases in frame from the first base. Cut back by 2 bases and 6 bases, the V and J ends lie 11 bases apart. Flow cytometry had shown CD8+CD57+ cell expansion in the patients selected for sequencing. Every patient had severe acquired aplastic anemia, diagnosed using the International Study of Aplastic Anemia and Agranulocytosis and Camitta criteria. No patient had received any therapy when blood was sampled. The study deep-sequenced TCR repertoires of sorted CD4+ and CD8+ blood T cells from severe aplastic anemia patients and healthy subjects. In the USA, patient enrollment took place under clinicaltrials.gov protocols 00001620, 01623167, 00001397, 00071045, 00081523 and 00961064. Ficoll-Paque density gradient centrifugation was used to isolate peripheral blood mononuclear cells. Before DNA extraction, CD4+ and CD8+ T cells were sorted with FACS or magnetic beads.

As for this clonotype: Its antigen remains unidentified. Per-nucleotide qualities are absent, and no much larger clonotype sits a single base away.

This receptor was taken from a human donor with aplastic anemia. The chain is encoded by TRBV7-8 joined to TRBJ2-7; TRBD1 is a possible D gene, resting on 5 matching bases. Sequences were obtained from sorted CD4+, CD8+, or CD8+CD57+ T cells (not recorded which) from PBMCs. The CDR3 region reads CASSLPDSPEQYF. The sequenced DNA: TGTGCCAGCAGCTTACCTGACAGCCCCGAGCAGTACTTC.